The TCR beta chain under discussion was sequenced for a study of shared clonotypes between healthy human individuals (TCRdb year 2020). For the study in its entirety: The cohort included a few men and two women between 18 and 49 years of age. Per donor, three plates each were used for CD4 naive and CD4 memory, two for CD8 naive, and one for CD8 memory. To estimate repertoire size and how much clonotype sharing occurs between individuals, the study deeply sequenced the blood TCR repertoires of about 5 healthy adults. Different laboratories and diverse techniques were used to prepare libraries and sequence TCR repertoires, to increase sequencing depth and limit assay-specific biases. Between about 0.8 and 9 billion PBMCs per donor were obtained by leukapheresis.

The investigation overall reported the following: Even with the large sequencing depth, rarefaction of the sorted-subset datasets indicated that sequencing was incomplete. Estimated clonotype richness was generally larger for naive than for memory subsets. Based on pairwise subsampling, the degree of clonotype sharing among donors was expected to be affected by sequencing depth. Because the study included a small number of donors, the genetic and exposure-history diversity represented was limited. About 4.5% of naive CD4, 3.5% of naive CD8, approximately 2% of memory CD4, and approximately 0.39% of memory CD8 clonotypes were shared across several donors. Sampling was restricted to blood, and TCR repertoires in tissue are likely to differ from TCR repertoires in blood. Higher generation probabilities were observed for clonotypes shared by all four sorted-subset donors than for non-shared clonotypes.

The donors were healthy, HIV-negative adults who had no recently reported acute infections or vaccinations. All donors were Caucasian adults living in Nashville, Tennessee, USA. CD4+ T cells were enriched through magnetic negative selection, after which naive cells were positively selected on CD45RA and the remaining negative fraction served as the memory subset. After blood collection by leukapheresis, PBMCs were isolated using Ficoll-Histopaque density gradient centrifugation and then cryopreserved in the vapor phase of liquid nitrogen. Analytical flow cytometry was used to check the purity and quantity of every magnetically sorted T cell population. Genomic DNA was isolated from every sorted fraction and measured by UV absorbance on a Nanodrop 2000c. TCR CDR3 regions were amplified from genomic DNA by multiplex PCR using the deep immunoSEQ assay. Genomic DNA extracted from each cell subset was distributed evenly over all wells of several immunoSEQ 96-well plates, and each plate served as one replicate. For sorted subsets, each replicate PCR was loaded with about 0.2 ug genomic DNA, equivalent to 30,000 to 35,000 T cell genomes. The purified libraries were quantified using a Qubit 3.0 fluorometer, sized with a Bioanalyzer 2100, and then quantified again using the KAPA Library Quantification kit. Each immunoSEQ 96-well plate was sequenced on its own single-read 150-cycle Illumina NextSeq 550 flow cell. On the authors' methods: Because the immunoSEQ output held only junctional sequences and lacked quality scores, the filtering could not match the filtering applied to full-length reads. To assign V/J genes and CDR3, sequences were annotated against IMGT germline references using PyIR, a Python wrapper for IgBLAST v1.9. Any read was removed if the V/J assignment was weak (E-value above 1e-6), the CDR3 was missing, or the read contained stop codons, out-of-frame junctions, or ambiguous translated residues. A V3J clonotype was defined by an identical inferred V gene, J gene, and CDR3 amino acid sequence. The percentage overlap between two repertoires was calculated by dividing the number of shared unique clonotypes by the size of the smaller repertoire. Richness of each repertoire was evaluated using RTK rarefaction, the Chao1 estimator, and Recon v2.1 estimates of unobserved clonotypes. For all TCRbeta clonotypes obtained by the gDNA method from a handful of donors, generation probabilities were computed with OLGA. TCRdb took over this immuneACCESS table, retaining in-frame rearrangements with V and J assigned. Such tables are incomplete; in checked studies, under half of the missing clones stem from an unresolved V gene, and the remainder is unexplained. Clonal size and the V and J genes are those of that table, whereas D and trimming came from the DNA. The sample includes about 2,500,000 clones, with around nine tenths observed a single time. Of the sample, more than 0.12% is held by the ten largest clones.

Concerning this clone: Its binding antigen is unknown. It has no much larger one-base neighbor in the sample; base qualities were not kept.

The trim is 0 bases for V and 3 bases for J, with a gap of 10 bases between the germline ends. CDR1 and CDR2, looked up from the germline V gene (reference sequence), are SGHKS and YYEKEE. From the cysteine up to the phenylalanine, the CDR3 has a length of 14 residues. Only CDR3 DNA is held: 42 bases, read in frame from base 1. The chain links TRBV5-5 with TRBJ2-7; the D gene remains uncertain. The receptor was isolated from a man aged 18 to 29 in good health. The sequencing input was naive CD4+ T cells sorted from blood. Reading the label with the study, this specimen's cell subset or site is: CD45RA+ positively selected. The nucleotide sequence is TGTGCCAGCAGCTTGGTGGCCCGAAGCTACGAGCAGTACTTC. It encodes CASSLVARSYEQYF. When the CDR3 is completed using the reference TRBV5-5 and TRBJ2-7 genes on either side, the full variable domain is DAGVTQSPTHLIKTRGQQVTLRCSPISGHKSVSWYQQVLGQGPQFIFQYYEKEERGRGNFPDRFSARQFPNYSSELNVNALLLGDSALYLCASSLVARSYEQYFGPGTRLTVT.